This T cell receptor (beta chain) is drawn from a study of shared clonotypes between healthy human individuals. CDR1 SGHRS and CDR2 YFSETQ come from the germline V gene. The ends lost 2 bases at V and 9 bases at J; junction bases unmatched: 8. CDR3 size: 14 residues. Naive CD8 isolation took CD45RO-negative cells positively selected for CCR7 and excluded terminally differentiated effector memory CD45RA+ cells. Produced via immunoSEQ multiplex PCR; TCRdb's table is partial and in-frame only. The sample includes more than 2 million clones, about 95% of them seen just once. Study-wide points: Specimens sampled were limited to blood, with tissue repertoires likely differing.

About this clone itself: Antigen specificity is unknown.

The sequence was collected from a man aged 18 to 35 in good health. V and J are TRBV5-1 and TRBJ1-1; 9 bases line up with TRBD1. Sequencing input: naive CD8+ T cells sorted from blood. CDR3 coding DNA: TGCGCCAGCAGCTTAATCGGGACAGGGTCTCAAGCTTTCTTT. Protein: CASSLIGTGSQAFF. Combining the CDR3 with reference TRBV5-1 and TRBJ1-1 gives the whole variable domain KAGVTQTPRYLIKTRGQQVTLSCSPISGHRSVSWYQQTPGQGLQFLFEYFSETQRNKGNFPGRFSGRQFSNSRSEMNVSTLELGDSALYLCASSLIGTGSQAFFGQGTRLTVV.